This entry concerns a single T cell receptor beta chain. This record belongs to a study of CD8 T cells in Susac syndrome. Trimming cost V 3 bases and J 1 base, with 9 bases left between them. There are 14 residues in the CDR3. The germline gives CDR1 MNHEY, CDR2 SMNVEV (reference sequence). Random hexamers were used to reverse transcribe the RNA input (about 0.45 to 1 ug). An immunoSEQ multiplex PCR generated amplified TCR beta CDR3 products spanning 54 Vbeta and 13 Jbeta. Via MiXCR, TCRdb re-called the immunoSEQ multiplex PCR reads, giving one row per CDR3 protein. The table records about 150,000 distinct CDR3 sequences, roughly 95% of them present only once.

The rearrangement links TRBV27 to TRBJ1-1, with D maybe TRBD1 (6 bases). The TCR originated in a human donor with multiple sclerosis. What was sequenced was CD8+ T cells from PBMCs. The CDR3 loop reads CASSFGTPNTEAFF. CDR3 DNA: TGTGCCAGCAGTTTCGGGACACCGAACACTGAAGCTTTCTTT.